These T cell receptor beta chains were read from a single sample in a study of beta chain features in type 1 diabetes. Here immunoSEQ multiplex PCR was the method, and the copy in TCRdb shows in-frame clones only, minus some. The sample holds 200,000 to 250,000 clones, roughly a tenth seen once. The sample taken for sequencing was central memory CD4+ T cells from blood. The source of these receptors is a man between 18 and 35 years old in good health. Each CDR3 is given with its conserved first and last residue. D genes are given only for firm matches. Clone size appears in some rows only: once, few, many, or a class for an expanded clone.

d_gene	v_gene	j_gene	abundance	CDR3aa	CDR3nt
-	TRBV6-5	TRBJ2-4	-	CASRLLAKNIQYF	TGTGCCAGTCGACTTCTAGCCAAAAACATTCAGTACTTC
TRBD1	TRBV6-5	TRBJ2-1	few	CAISLRDSDYNEQFF	TGTGCCATCAGTCTCCGGGACAGCGACTACAATGAGCAGTTCTTC
-	TRBV18	TRBJ1-2	medium-sized	CASSPGGTYYGYTF	TGTGCCAGCTCACCTGGGGGGACTTACTATGGCTACACCTTC
-	TRBV28	TRBJ2-5	-	CASSLGGLGEETQYF	TGTGCCAGCAGTTTAGGTGGTCTCGGGGAAGAGACCCAGTACTTC
-	TRBV7-3	TRBJ2-3	-	CASSLTSPDTQYF	TGTGCCAGCAGCTTAACCTCTCCAGATACGCAGTATTTT
TRBD2	TRBV10-3	TRBJ2-5	many	CAISQGLAGHQETQYF	TGTGCCATCAGTCAGGGACTAGCGGGACACCAAGAGACCCAGTACTTC
-	TRBV5-4	TRBJ2-7	-	CASSLQSTPLVQYF	TGTGCCAGCAGCTTGCAGTCTACTCCCCTCGTGCAGTACTTC
TRBD1	TRBV29-1	TRBJ1-1	-	CSVGQGRWTEAFF	TGCAGCGTTGGACAGGGAAGGTGGACTGAAGCTTTCTTT
-	TRBV2	TRBJ2-5	-	CASSDLAQYF	TGTGCCAGCAGTGATCTAGCCCAGTACTTC
-	TRBV23-1	TRBJ2-3	few	CASSREGEDTQYF	TGCGCCAGCAGTCGGGAGGGGGAAGATACGCAGTATTTT
-	TRBV7-7	TRBJ2-2	few	CASSLDRSNTGELFF	TGTGCTAGCAGCCTCGACAGGAGTAACACCGGGGAGCTGTTTTTT
TRBD2	TRBV7-6	TRBJ2-1	-	CASSFLAATYNEQFF	TGTGCCAGCAGCTTCCTAGCGGCTACCTACAATGAGCAGTTCTTC
-	TRBV4-3	TRBJ1-2	many	CASSQVSQLYGYTF	TGCGCCAGCAGCCAAGTGTCACAGCTCTATGGCTACACCTTC
-	TRBV7-6	TRBJ2-7	many	CASSADVSYEQYF	TGTGCCAGCAGCGCGGACGTCTCCTACGAGCAGTACTTC
TRBD2	TRBV29-1	TRBJ2-7	few	CSVGSGRGSYEQYF	TGCAGCGTGGGGTCCGGGAGGGGATCCTACGAGCAGTACTTC
TRBD1	TRBV4-2	TRBJ2-5	-	CASSQPKGQGQETQYF	TGTGCCAGCAGCCAACCCAAAGGACAGGGCCAAGAGACCCAGTACTTC
-	TRBV29-1	TRBJ1-4	few	CSAATGGLGVIEKLFF	TGCAGCGCAGCGACAGGAGGACTTGGAGTGATTGAAAAACTGTTTTTT
-	TRBV4-3	TRBJ2-6	-	CASSPGITSGANVLTF	TGCGCCAGCAGCCCAGGGATTACGTCTGGGGCCAACGTCCTGACTTTC
TRBD2	TRBV18	TRBJ2-1	-	CASSEGLADSYNEQFF	TGTGCCAGCTCGGAGGGACTAGCGGACTCCTACAATGAGCAGTTCTTC
TRBD1	TRBV4-3	TRBJ1-2	-	CASRDIGRGRGYTF	TGCGCCAGCAGGGACATCGGAAGGGGGCGAGGCTACACCTTC
-	TRBV5-1	TRBJ2-1	few	CASSTQYNEQFF	TGCGCCAGCAGCACCCAGTACAATGAGCAGTTCTTC
TRBD1	TRBV4-2	TRBJ1-3	-	CASSQRSTTGVGNTIYF	TGTGCCAGCAGCCAACGATCGACCACAGGGGTCGGAAACACCATATATTTT
TRBD2	TRBV7-2	TRBJ2-3	-	CASSPGLAGVFGDTQYF	TGTGCCAGCAGCCCGGGACTAGCGGGAGTATTTGGAGATACGCAGTATTTT
-	TRBV10-2	TRBJ2-1	-	CASSVYTGYKFF	TGCGCCAGCAGTGTGTATACAGGCTACAAGTTCTTC
TRBD1	TRBV19	TRBJ2-3	few	CASARTGINRDTQYF	TGTGCCAGTGCCCGGACAGGGATAAACAGAGATACGCAGTATTTT
-	TRBV7-9	TRBJ2-1	few	CASSLALAGSSNEQFF	TGTGCCAGCAGCTTAGCGCTGGCGGGATCGAGCAATGAGCAGTTCTTC
TRBD2	TRBV19	TRBJ2-1	-	CASSMGLAGGPEQFF	TGTGCCAGTAGTATGGGACTAGCGGGAGGTCCTGAGCAGTTCTTC
TRBD1	TRBV7-9	TRBJ2-7	-	CASSRTGGPGYEQYF	TGTGCCAGCAGTCGCACAGGGGGGCCAGGGTACGAGCAGTACTTC
-	TRBV30	TRBJ2-7	-	CARQDSYEQYF	TGTGCCCGACAGGACTCCTACGAGCAGTACTTC
-	TRBV2	TRBJ2-3	few	CASLRVADTQYF	TGTGCCAGCTTGAGGGTGGCAGATACGCAGTATTTT
TRBD1	TRBV7-8	TRBJ1-1	many	CASSFGTGMNTEAFF	TGTGCCAGCAGCTTTGGGACAGGGATGAACACTGAAGCTTTCTTT
-	TRBV6-6	TRBJ2-7	many	CASTLQGSYEQYF	TGTGCCAGCACCTTACAGGGATCGTACGAGCAGTACTTC
-	TRBV7-2	TRBJ2-5	few	CASSFEVGRETQYF	TGTGCCAGCAGCTTCGAAGTGGGGCGCGAGACCCAGTACTTC
-	TRBV6-5	TRBJ2-4	few	CASSGTGLAKNIQYF	TGTGCCAGCAGTGGGACCGGATTAGCCAAAAACATTCAGTACTTC
-	TRBV27	TRBJ2-1	many	CASSSRLGKDNEQFF	TGTGCCAGCAGTTCACGACTAGGCAAAGACAATGAGCAGTTCTTC
-	TRBV9	TRBJ1-5	-	CASSVGEVGPQHF	TGTGCCAGCAGCGTAGGGGAAGTAGGGCCCCAGCATTTT
-	TRBV28	TRBJ2-7	few	CASTIGRYYEQYF	TGTGCCAGCACCATAGGCCGCTACTACGAGCAGTACTTC
-	TRBV30	TRBJ2-7	many	CAWGGSGEQYF	TGTGCCTGGGGTGGTTCAGGCGAGCAGTACTTC
-	TRBV30	TRBJ1-4	-	CAWSGLRVTTNEKLFF	TGTGCCTGGAGTGGCCTGCGGGTCACAACTAATGAAAAACTGTTTTTT
TRBD2	TRBV6-1	TRBJ2-5	-	CASSEPQGGETQYF	TGTGCCAGCAGTGAGCCCCAGGGAGGGGAGACCCAGTACTTC
-	TRBV6-6	TRBJ2-1	-	CASSSSENEQFF	TGTGCCAGCAGTTCTAGCGAGAATGAGCAGTTCTTC
TRBD2	TRBV18	TRBJ2-2	few	CASSPLASGPAGTGELFF	TGTGCCAGCTCACCATTGGCTAGCGGCCCCGCGGGCACCGGGGAGCTGTTTTTT
TRBD1	TRBV7-9	TRBJ2-3	-	CASSRRQGPDTQYF	TGTGCCAGCAGCCGGCGACAGGGCCCAGATACGCAGTATTTT
TRBD1	TRBV28	TRBJ2-7	-	CASSRDRGSLSFYEQYF	TGTGCCAGCTCCCGGGACAGGGGCAGTTTATCCTTCTACGAGCAGTACTTC
-	TRBV23-1	TRBJ2-7	few	CASSQLLWHSYEQYF	TGCGCCAGCAGCCAACTCCTGTGGCACTCCTACGAGCAGTACTTC